Below, 5 T cell receptor beta chains from the same sample are listed, as sequenced in a study of long-term antiretroviral therapy in people with HIV. Runs used v3.0 of the immunoSEQ assay and were done at survey level. Sequencing used immunoSEQ multiplex PCR; TCRdb keeps in-frame clones, though not all of them. Of 30,000 to 40,000 clones listed, roughly 85% were seen once; the top ten hold roughly 7.9%. Sequencing was performed on unsorted PBMCs, taken 0.4 years before starting antiretroviral therapy. The source of these receptors is a man between 18 and 35 years old with HIV.

V gene TRBV18 combines with J gene TRBJ2-3, with D hard to call. From germline, CDR1 is KGHSH and CDR2 LQKENI. This CDR3 region has 14 residues. V was shortened by 5 bases and J by 0 bases, with 9 bases between the two germline ends. CDR3 in amino acids: CASSSITSTDTQYF. The CDR3 DNA reads TGTGCCAGCTCATCCATTACTAGCACAGATACGCAGTATTTT.

V usage is TRBV2 and J usage is TRBJ2-1, with 11 positions matching TRBD2. The CDR3 contains 15 residues. In germline, CDR1 is SNHLY, CDR2 FYNNEI. J lost 6 bases, V lost 7 bases, and 8 bases had no gene match. The CDR3 loop reads CASTSLAGGLNEQFF. The CDR3 DNA sequence: TGTGCCAGCACCTCCTTAGCGGGGGGGCTCAATGAGCAGTTCTTC.

The chain employs TRBV28 and TRBJ1-2; D is undetermined. Trimming left V 2 bases short and J 5 bases short, with 6 bases between. The CDR3 has 12 amino acids. Germline assignment: CDR1 MDHEN and CDR2 SYDVKM. The CDR3 sequence is CASSLRLYGYTF. CDR3 nucleotides: TGTGCCAGCAGTTTACGGCTATATGGCTACACCTTC.

J is TRBJ2-4 and V is TRBV2; D is unresolved. V was cut by 8 bases and J by 0 bases, with 14 bases left in between. The CDR3 is 15 amino acids. Germline V gene data show CDR1 as SNHLY and CDR2 as FYNNEI. The CDR3: CASAGILEAKNIQYF. The CDR3, as DNA: TGTGCCAGCGCTGGGATTTTAGAAGCCAAAAACATTCAGTACTTC.

The CDR3 bases are TGTGCCAGCAGCTTAGTCTGGACAGGGGGCGTCTACAATGAGCAGTTCTTC. It yields the protein CASSLVWTGGVYNEQFF. V is TRBV7-6 and J is TRBJ2-1; 11 bases line up with TRBD1. Germline loops: CDR1 SGHVS, CDR2 FNYEAQ. The CDR3 has 17 residues. V was clipped by 1 base and J by 3 bases; unmatched bases: 5.